A selection of T cell receptor beta chains follows, all from one sample in a study of blood T cell repertoires in COVID-19. TCRdb's copy holds only in-frame clones and misses some; the assay was immunoSEQ multiplex PCR. The sample comprises 250,000 to 350,000 clones, about 93% of which are singletons, and roughly 6.8% rests with the top ten. Sequencing input: peripheral blood. The source of these receptors is a woman between 25 and 40 years old with COVID-19, enrolled during active disease. Each CDR3 is given with its conserved first and last residue. D genes are given only for firm matches. The listing skips clone size in some rows; elsewhere it reads once, few, many or a size class.

TRBD2 - TRBV6-2/TRBV6-3 CASSGLDNEQFF
- - TRBV11-2 CASSPRDGANEKLFF
- - TRBV4-3 CASSQFSQGFNEKLFF
TRBD1 - TRBV4-3 CASSQDVGGWGYTF
- - TRBV4-1 CASSQDRRDEAFF
TRBD2 once TRBV10-2 CASRGTSGSREQYF
- - TRBV5-5 CASSLGSGGNQPQHF
- - TRBV5-1 CASSPVGSQAYEQYF
- - TRBV10-3 CAISGEEWPEKLFF
- - TRBV5-1 CASSLRGVNTGELFF
- - TRBV27 CASRAGFNEQFF
- - TRBV30 CAWSVGQASSPLHF
- - TRBV6-6 CASKDSTLPEAFF
- - TRBV18 CASSPWEVLNYGYTF
TRBD2 - TRBV19 CASSSRASGNYNEQFF
TRBD1 - TRBV27 CASSTAGTVTDTQYF
- - TRBV29-1 CSVGAGGGGETQYF
- - TRBV7-8 CASSDTSTQYF
- - TRBV5-1 CASSLGTSKNIQYF
- - TRBV19 CASSIARHEQFF
- - TRBV2 CASSERRGRAGGGKNIQYF
TRBD2 - TRBV3-1/TRBV3-2 CASSQGGLAYEQYF
- - TRBV19 CASSIQDFGGYTF
- - TRBV5-1 CASSPEEGWTMTHNEQFF
- - TRBV29-1 CSVGPGSFAEAFF
- - TRBV7-2 CASSLGANSNQPQHF
TRBD2 - TRBV30 CAWTLAGVQETQYF
TRBD1 - TRBV6-5 CASRGDRAGEQYF
- - TRBV2 CASSERRALSGANVLTF
- - TRBV6-6 CASSGRDNEKLFF
TRBD1 - TRBV27 CASSSGTGPYEQYF
TRBD1 - TRBV7-9 CASSPREGAGEKLFF
TRBD2 - TRBV24-1 CATSDGRIQETQYF
TRBD2 - TRBV27 CASTHWTSGGRADTQYF
- few TRBV5-8 CASSLRGDTNEKLFF
TRBD1 - TRBV11-2 CASSFGQGETEAFF
TRBD2 once TRBV4-1 CASSHPTSGQETQYF
- - TRBV25-1 CASSDHRSTNEKLFF
TRBD1 once TRBV7-3 CASSSYGQGWAEAFF
TRBD1 - TRBV11-2 CASSRDSTYEQYF
TRBD1 - TRBV9 CASSVMGQGEGGELFF
TRBD2 - TRBV9 CASSVGLAQTQYF
TRBD1 - TRBV6-5 CASGDSNQPQHF
TRBD1 - TRBV9 CASSGKQGSNTEAFF
- - TRBV7-9 CASSPRRAISYNEQFF
TRBD2 - TRBV7-2 CASSLMGTSYNEQFF
- - TRBV11-1 CASSLSFIERHEQYF
- - TRBV24-1 CATSEEGSYNEQFF
TRBD1 - TRBV19 CASSIGPGGTEAFF
- - TRBV24-1 CATSQGRETQYF
TRBD1 - TRBV4-2 CASSQVGQGAETQYF
- - TRBV18 CASSSLAGRINQPQHF
TRBD1 once TRBV28 CASSTRQGDEKLFF
TRBD1 - TRBV19 CASDPGQGTEAFF
TRBD1 once TRBV19 CATRGTGTGFLPQHF